The 26 T cell receptor beta chains listed next were all sequenced from one sample in a study of CD8 T cells in ankylosing spondylitis. Each CDR3 protein gets one entry after TCRdb re-called the 5' RACE reads with MiXCR. The table includes approximately 150,000 distinct CDR3 sequences, approximately 10% detected once. The sample was blood, either unsorted or a sorted T cell fraction (not recorded which). All receptors come from a female donor with ankylosing spondylitis or in good health (not recorded which).

The gene calls are TRBV6-2 or TRBV6-3 and TRBJ2-3; TRBD2 matches 10 bases. Germline V gene lookup returns CDR1 MNHEY and CDR2 SVGEGT. V gave up 4 bases and J gave up 5 bases; unmatched junction bases: 6. CDR3 length: 15 amino acids. The CDR3 sequence is CASSSSGGRGDTQYF. The CDR3 DNA reads TGTGCCAGCAGTTCTAGCGGGGGCCGAGGAGATACGCAGTATTTT.

The V call is TRBV6-2 or TRBV6-3, the J call TRBJ2-1; D is possibly TRBD2 (5 bases). Germline V lookup: CDR1 MNHEY, CDR2 SVGEGT. V gave up 2 bases and J gave up 7 bases, with 18 bases separating them. The CDR3 contains 16 residues. The CDR3 spells CASSYGPRLRGNEQFF. The CDR3 DNA reads as TGTGCCAGCAGTTACGGACCGCGGTTACGGGGTAATGAGCAGTTCTTC.

In its sample, this clonotype was seen a few times. The chain combines TRBV7-8 with TRBJ1-2; D is unresolved. V lost 2 bases, J lost 6 bases, and 16 bases lay in between. Germline V CDR1 and CDR2: SGHVS, FQNEAQ. The CDR3 consists of 15 residues. This CDR3 reads CASSLRPLTRDGYTF. CDR3 bases: TGTGCCAGCAGCTTAAGGCCATTAACGAGGGATGGCTACACCTTC.

The table lists this clonotype with a few counts. The chain carries TRBV2 and TRBJ2-7; 8 bases line up with TRBD2. This CDR3 comprises 15 residues. Germline V gene sequence: CDR1 SNHLY, CDR2 FYNNEI. The V segment lost 2 bases and the J segment 4 bases; nucleotides outside the gene matches: 7. CDR3 coding DNA: TGTGCCAGCAGTGAACCCACGGGAGGGCCATACGAGCAGTACTTC. Translating it yields CASSEPTGGPYEQYF.

The chain combines TRBV15 with TRBJ2-5; D not resolved. Germline V lookup: CDR1 LNHNV, CDR2 YYDKDF (reference sequence). The CDR3 is made up of 16 amino acids. The V end lost 4 bases, the J end lost 2 bases, and 17 bases lay between the germline ends. The CDR3 DNA reads TGTGCCACCAGCAAATACAGAGACTCCATTCAAGAGACCCAGTACTTC. It is translated as CATSKYRDSIQETQYF.

This clonotype occurred a few times. The chain employs TRBV28 and TRBJ2-7; D gene ambiguous. V was pared by 2 bases and J by 0 bases, with 8 bases between. Per the germline V gene, CDR1 is MDHEN and CDR2 is SYDVKM. This CDR3 region has 14 residues. The DNA of the CDR3 is TGTGCCAGCAGTTTAACCGGTTACTCCTACGAGCAGTACTTC. Translating it yields CASSLTGYSYEQYF.

This clonotype has a count of ten or more. The chain recombines TRBV9 with TRBJ2-2; D uncertain. The V gene lost 2 bases and the J gene lost 8 bases, with 7 bases spanning the gap. The CDR3 is 12 residues long. The germline CDR1 and CDR2 sequences are SGDLS and YYNGEE. The CDR3 DNA follows: TGTGCCAGCAGCGTGGGGTCGGGGGAGCTGTTTTTT. Translated, it gives CASSVGSGELFF.

Remarks on this clonotype: A read error may account for a junction end that differs from germline. The chain uses TRBV6-5 and TRBJ2-7; D remains ambiguous. This CDR3 comprises 14 residues. Germline values: CDR1 MNHEY, CDR2 SVGAGI. The CDR3 region is CASGSGTSSSEQYF. The CDR3 coding sequence is TGTGCCAGCGGATCTGGAACTTCATCCTCCGAGCAGTACTTC.

This clonotype was recorded a few times. V usage is TRBV5-1 and J usage is TRBJ2-1; a possible D gene is TRBD1 (5 bases). The CDR3 length is 15 residues. Germline values: CDR1 SGHRS, CDR2 YFSETQ. Trimming removed 0 bases at V and 7 bases at J, with 14 bases between. DNA for the CDR3: TGCGCCAGCAGCTTGGCAGGGATATTTGTAAATGAGCAGTTCTTC. This codes for CASSLAGIFVNEQFF.

V usage is TRBV7-9 and J usage is TRBJ2-2; D not certain. Trimming stripped 7 bases from V and 8 bases from J, with 20 bases between. The germline gives CDR1 SEHNR, CDR2 FQNEAQ (reference sequence). CDR3 length equals 15 residues. CDR3 amino acids: CASTLSIGPSGELFF. In nucleotides, the CDR3 is TGTGCCAGCACCCTCTCCATAGGGCCCTCGGGGGAGCTGTTTTTT.

This chain links TRBV7-3 with TRBJ2-1; TRBD2 matches at 8 bases. The CDR3 sequence is 16 residues long. V gave up 0 bases and J gave up 5 bases; unmatched junction bases: 6. Germline CDR1 SGHTA, CDR2 FQGTGA. The DNA for the CDR3 is TGTGCCAGCAGCTTAACGGGTACTAGCGGCCACAATGAGCAGTTCTTC. Amino acids: CASSLTGTSGHNEQFF.

The chain is built from TRBV19 and TRBJ2-2; D may be TRBD1 (6 bases). The germline V gene encodes CDR1 LNHDA and CDR2 SQIVND (reference sequence). The CDR3 consists of 13 residues. Trimming removed 10 bases from V and 6 bases from J, with 15 bases in between. The CDR3 bases are TGTGCCACAAAGGGTTGGGGGCCCGGGGAGCTGTTTTTT. Its protein product is CATKGWGPGELFF.

This clonotype was counted between two and nine times. This chain uses TRBV9 with TRBJ2-1; a weak D match, TRBD2 (5 bases). The V end was cut by 0 bases, the J end by 4 bases, with 14 bases between. The germline V gene encodes CDR1 SGDLS and CDR2 YYNGEE. The CDR3 extends over 16 amino acids. The CDR3 sequence: CASSVVRHGGYNEQFF. CDR3 in DNA: TGTGCCAGCAGCGTAGTCCGCCATGGAGGTTACAATGAGCAGTTCTTC.

The chain uses TRBV19 and TRBJ1-5, with D unresolved. CDR1 is LNHDA, CDR2 SQIVND, per germline (reference sequence). This CDR3 is built from 13 residues. Trimming removed 6 bases at V and 3 bases at J, with 9 bases between. The CDR3 region has the DNA TGTGCCAGTAGGGTGGGTAACAATCAGCCCCAGCATTTT. Residues: CASRVGNNQPQHF.

This chain joins TRBV19 and TRBJ2-1; D might be TRBD1 (6 bases). V was clipped by 4 bases and J by 0 bases, with 7 bases between them. This CDR3 contains 14 residues. Germline V gives CDR1 LNHDA, CDR2 SQIVND (reference sequence). The DNA for the CDR3 is TGTGCCAGTAGTAAAGGGGGCTCCTACAATGAGCAGTTCTTC. Protein: CASSKGGSYNEQFF.

This clonotype occurred a few times. The chain combines TRBV20-1 with TRBJ2-1; D is possibly TRBD2 (6 bases). Deletions cut 5 bases from V and 1 base from J, with 15 bases between. CDR3 size: 15 residues. Germline-derived CDR1 and CDR2 are DFQATT and SNEGSKA (reference sequence). The CDR3 spells CSAWNSGLSYNEQFF. DNA of the CDR3: TGCAGTGCTTGGAATAGCGGCCTTTCCTACAATGAGCAGTTCTTC.

This clonotype was seen a few times. This chain connects TRBV5-6 to TRBJ1-1, with D possibly matching TRBD1 (5 bases). This CDR3 has 15 amino acids. V lost 4 bases to trimming and J lost 7 bases, with 20 bases between them. Germline V gene lookup returns CDR1 SGHDT and CDR2 YYEEEE. The chain's CDR3 is CASSPPGPFNFEAFF. The CDR3 coding sequence is TGTGCCAGCAGCCCCCCAGGGCCCTTTAACTTTGAAGCTTTCTTT.

This clonotype appeared many times. The V gene is TRBV5-1, the J gene TRBJ2-3, with 7 nucleotides matching TRBD2. V shed 2 bases and J 2 bases; nucleotides not matched to a gene: 11. There are 17 residues in the CDR3. The germline V gene has CDR1 SGHRS and CDR2 YFSETQ. In DNA, the CDR3 is TGCGCCAGCAGCTTCGCCGCGGGAGAGACAAACACAGATACGCAGTATTTT. As protein: CASSFAAGETNTDTQYF. The full variable domain, with the rest looked up from reference TRBV5-1 and TRBJ2-3, is KAGVTQTPRYLIKTRGQQVTLSCSPISGHRSVSWYQQTPGQGLQFLFEYFSETQRNKGNFPGRFSGRQFSNSRSEMNVSTLELGDSALYLCASSFAAGETNTDTQYFGPGTRLTVL.

J is TRBJ1-1 and V is TRBV4-1; unclear D gene. Trimming took 8 bases from V and 3 from J, leaving 13 bases between them. Germline V gene sequence: CDR1 MGHRA, CDR2 YSYEKL. This CDR3 has 13 residues. The CDR3 sequence is CASGIALDTEAFF. In nucleotides, the CDR3 is TGCGCCAGCGGTATAGCCTTGGACACTGAAGCTTTCTTT.

This clonotype was detected a few times. The CDR3 bases are TGCAGTGCTATTAGCGGAGAAACGAGCTCCTACGAGCAGTACTTC. Protein product: CSAISGETSSYEQYF. The rearrangement joins TRBV20-1 to TRBJ2-7; possible D gene TRBD2, 6 bases. This CDR3 comprises 15 residues. CDR1 DFQATT and CDR2 SNEGSKA come from the germline V gene (reference sequence). The V end lost 4 bases, the J end lost 0 bases, and 16 bases lay between the germline ends.

This chain links TRBV6-5 with TRBJ1-5; 7 nucleotides line up with TRBD1. CDR3 size: 14 residues. With V trimmed by 4 bases and J by 6 bases, 6 bases remained unmatched. The germline V gene encodes CDR1 MNHEY and CDR2 SVGAGI. The CDR3 region is CASSSRTGVQPQHF. In DNA, the CDR3 is TGTGCCAGCAGTTCCCGGACAGGAGTTCAGCCCCAGCATTTT.

The rearrangement links TRBV12-3 or TRBV12-4 to TRBJ2-4; D unclear. V was shortened by 6 bases and J by 0 bases, with 9 bases between the two germline ends. This CDR3 spans 14 amino acids. This CDR3 is CASRLRGAKNIQYF. As DNA, the CDR3 is TGTGCCAGCAGGCTCCGTGGAGCCAAAAACATTCAGTACTTC.

This clonotype appeared many times. The chain combines TRBV7-2 with TRBJ2-1; D call uncertain. The V end lost 6 bases, the J end lost 7 bases, and 4 bases lay between the germline ends. Germline values: CDR1 SGHTA, CDR2 FQGNSA. The CDR3 consists of 10 residues. The CDR3 loop reads CASSRNEQFF. The CDR3 nucleotides are TGTGCCAGCAGTCGTAATGAGCAGTTCTTC.

This clonotype came up a few times. The V and J genes are TRBV5-6 and TRBJ2-7; D assignment may be TRBD1 or TRBD2 (5 bases each). CDR1 is SGHDT, CDR2 YYEEEE, per germline. The CDR3 has 15 residues. V was pared by 0 bases and J by 7 bases, with 17 bases between. CDR3 sequence reads: CASSLGPVAGGEQYF. The CDR3 DNA reads TGTGCCAGCAGCTTGGGACCCGTTGCTGGGGGTGAGCAGTACTTC. Full variable domain (missing parts from reference TRBV5-6 and TRBJ2-7): DAGVTQSPTHLIKTRGQQVTLRCSPKSGHDTVSWYQQALGQGPQFIFQYYEEEERQRGNFPDRFSGHQFPNYSSELNVNALLLGDSALYLCASSLGPVAGGEQYFGPGTRLTVT.

The J gene is TRBJ2-7, the V gene TRBV20-1, with TRBD2 matching 9 bases. This CDR3 region has 15 residues. The ends lost 5 bases at V and 5 bases at J; junction bases unmatched: 13. Germline V gene lookup returns CDR1 DFQATT and CDR2 SNEGSKA (reference sequence). Here the CDR3 DNA reads TGCAGTGCTCCCGGGGGCGGCGGGAGGGCCAACGAGCAGTACTTC. It yields the protein CSAPGGGGRANEQYF.

This clonotype was detected a few times. The rearrangement links TRBV4-3 to TRBJ2-3; a possible D gene is TRBD2 (7 bases). Deletions cut 1 base from V and 3 bases from J, with 14 bases between. This CDR3 is built from 16 residues. Germline V lookup: CDR1 LGHNA, CDR2 YSLEER. The CDR3 DNA is TGCGCCAGCAGCCAAGGAGGGGGGGCGAAGACAGATACGCAGTATTTT. Translated, it gives CASSQGGGAKTDTQYF.